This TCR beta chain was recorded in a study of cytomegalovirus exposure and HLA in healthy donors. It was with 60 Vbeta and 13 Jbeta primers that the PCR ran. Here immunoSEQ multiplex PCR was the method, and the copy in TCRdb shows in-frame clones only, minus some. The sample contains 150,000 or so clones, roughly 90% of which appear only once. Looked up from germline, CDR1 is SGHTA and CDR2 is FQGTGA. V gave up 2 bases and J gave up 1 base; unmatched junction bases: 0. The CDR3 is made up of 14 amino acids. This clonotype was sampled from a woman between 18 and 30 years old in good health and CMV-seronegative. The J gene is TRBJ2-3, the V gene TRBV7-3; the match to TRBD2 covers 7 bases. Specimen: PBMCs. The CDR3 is CASSLAGGTDTQYF. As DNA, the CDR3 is TGTGCCAGCAGCTTAGCGGGAGGCACAGATACGCAGTATTTT.